The subject of this entry is one T cell receptor beta chain. The sequenced target, TCR beta, came from blood CD8+ and CD4+ T cells. While CD8+ and CD4+ T cells were isolated negatively, TEMRA cells were enriched by FACS. The data originate from a study of CD8 T cells in Susac syndrome. Germline assignment: CDR1 SQVTM and CDR2 ANQGSEA. The CDR3 consists of 11 residues. The V end was cut by 5 bases, the J end by 6 bases, with 11 bases between. RNA amounts of roughly 0.5 to 1 ug underwent reverse transcription with random hexamers. The method of amplification for TCR beta CDR3 was immunoSEQ multiplex PCR, covering 54 Vbeta and 13 Jbeta. TCRdb re-analysed the immunoSEQ multiplex PCR reads in MiXCR, keeping a single row per CDR3 protein. In the table there are some 300,000 distinct CDR3 sequences, around 85% of which are singletons.

The source is a human donor with multiple sclerosis. The sequencing input was CD8+ T cells from PBMCs. The V gene is TRBV29-1, the J gene TRBJ2-7, with D tentatively TRBD1 (5 bases). The CDR3 protein is CSVRRQGEQYF. For the CDR3, the DNA is TGCAGCGTTCGGCGTCAGGGCGAGCAGTACTTC.